This T cell receptor beta chain is from a study of blood T cell repertoires in COVID-19. Study-level background: From the United States, Italy and Spain came samples of acute and convalescent COVID-19. The analysed material was cDNA or gDNA that came from T cells, B-cell-depleted T cells, or PBMCs.

The germline V gene encodes CDR1 SEHNR and CDR2 FQNEAQ (reference sequence). The J segment lost 3 bases and the V segment lost 3 bases, leaving 7 bases of the junction unmatched. The CDR3 length is 16 residues. The authors' processing: Estimation of nucleated cell counts was performed using reference gene primer amplification. Profiled with immunoSEQ multiplex PCR; TCRdb holds only in-frame clones, not every one. V, J and clone size were drawn from that table, and D and trimming were deduced from the DNA. The repertoire includes 97,000 or so clones, around 81% of them detected once, and 4.1% sits in the top ten.

Sequences were obtained from peripheral blood. J is TRBJ1-4 and V is TRBV7-9; 7 bases agree with TRBD1. The receptor was isolated from a man aged 60-69 years with acute or convalescent COVID-19. The CDR3 DNA reads as TGTGCCAGCAGCTTTGAAGAGGGACAGCCTAATGAAAAACTGTTTTTT. Protein product: CASSFEEGQPNEKLFF. Full variable domain (outside the CDR3, taken from reference TRBV7-9 and TRBJ1-4): DTGVSQNPRHKITKRGQNVTFRCDPISEHNRLYWYRQTLGQGPEFLTYFQNEAQLEKSRLLSDRFSAERPKGSFSTLEIQRTEQGDSAMYLCASSFEEGQPNEKLFFGSGTQLSVL.